A selection of T cell receptor beta chains follows, all from one sample in a study of blood T cell repertoires in COVID-19. Data came from immunoSEQ multiplex PCR; TCRdb stores just in-frame clones and leaves some out. Counted here are approximately 140,000 clones, about nine tenths occurring once; the ten biggest clones make up about 6%. The source material was peripheral blood. These receptor sequences come from a man older than 75 with acute or convalescent COVID-19. Each CDR3 is given with its conserved first and last residue. D genes are given only for firm matches. Some rows have no size entry. The others give once, few or many, or a class for an expanded clone.

D	V	size	J	DNA	CDR3
-	TRBV7-9	-	TRBJ2-5	TGTGCCAGCAGCTTCTCCGAGGGTAATAGCCAGTACTTC	CASSFSEGNSQYF
TRBD2	TRBV5-6	-	TRBJ2-1	TGTGCCAGCAGCTTGGCTAGCGGGAGCTCCTACAATGAGCAGTTCTTC	CASSLASGSSYNEQFF
-	TRBV5-6	-	TRBJ2-3	TGTGCCAGCAGACCGTACCTAACAGATACGCAGTATTTT	CASRPYLTDTQYF
TRBD2	TRBV7-2	-	TRBJ2-4	TGTGCCAGCAGCTTAGGGGGGGGTGAAAACATTCAGTACTTC	CASSLGGGENIQYF
TRBD1	TRBV5-1	-	TRBJ2-2	TGCGCCAGCAGCTTGGACAGGGGCCCGATCAACACCGGGGAGCTGTTTTTT	CASSLDRGPINTGELFF
TRBD2	TRBV5-1	-	TRBJ2-5	TGCGCCAGCAGCATTTCTAGCGGGTACCAAGAGACCCAGTACTTC	CASSISSGYQETQYF
-	TRBV11-2	-	TRBJ2-7	TGTGCCAGCAGCACCACAACCTACGAGCAGTACTTC	CASSTTTYEQYF
-	TRBV27	-	TRBJ2-2	TGTGCCAGCAGTTTTGGGGGAGCGGGGAACACCGGGGAGCTGTTTTTT	CASSFGGAGNTGELFF
-	TRBV10-3	-	TRBJ1-4	TGTGCCATCGCACCCCGACAGGATGAAAAACTGTTTTTT	CAIAPRQDEKLFF
TRBD2	TRBV9	-	TRBJ2-6	TGTGCCAGCAGCGCCGAACTAGCGGGAGCCACTGGGGCCAACGTCCTGACTTTC	CASSAELAGATGANVLTF
-	TRBV3-1/TRBV3-2	-	TRBJ1-3	TGTGCCAGCAGCCAGGGGCAATCTGGAAACACCATATATTTT	CASSQGQSGNTIYF
-	TRBV28	-	TRBJ1-2	TGTGCCAGCAGTTTGGGGCCCACCGTCTATGGCTACACCTTC	CASSLGPTVYGYTF
TRBD2	TRBV2	once	TRBJ2-1	TGTGCCACCGAGACTAGCGGTCGGAATAAAGAGCAGTTCTTC	CATETSGRNKEQFF
TRBD2	TRBV5-1	-	TRBJ2-1	TGCGCCAGCAGCCCAGTGAGGGAGGGAAATGAGCAGTTCTTC	CASSPVREGNEQFF
-	TRBV7-9	-	TRBJ1-3	TGTGCCAGCAGCGATGACAGTCGCTACTCTGGAAACACCATATATTTT	CASSDDSRYSGNTIYF
TRBD2	TRBV27	once	TRBJ2-2	TGTGCCAGCAAACAAGCGGGAACCGGGGAGCTGTTTTTT	CASKQAGTGELFF
TRBD1	TRBV5-1	-	TRBJ1-2	TGCGCCAGCAGCTTGAATGTGGGGACAGGAGGCGGTGGGGGCTACACCTTC	CASSLNVGTGGGGGYTF
TRBD2	TRBV5-1	-	TRBJ2-1	TGCGCCAGCAGTCGAGCGGGGGAGGCCTACAATGAGCAGTTCTTC	CASSRAGEAYNEQFF
-	TRBV19	few	TRBJ1-5	TGTGCCAGTAGGAATTCACAGGTCAATCAGCCCCAGCATTTT	CASRNSQVNQPQHF
-	TRBV2	-	TRBJ1-5	TGTGCCAGCAGCCGGACAGCCGGATTTGGCAATCAGCCCCAGCATTTT	CASSRTAGFGNQPQHF
TRBD1	TRBV5-1	-	TRBJ2-1	TGCGCCAGCAGCTTGGAGGGGACAGGGGTCGATGAGCAGTTCTTC	CASSLEGTGVDEQFF
TRBD2	TRBV5-1	-	TRBJ2-3	TGCGCCAGCAGCCTCGGGACTAGCGGGAGGGCCGGAGATACGCAGTATTTT	CASSLGTSGRAGDTQYF
-	TRBV5-1	-	TRBJ2-5	TGCGCCAGCAGTACCCCCCAGGGTTCGGGAGAGACCCAGTACTTC	CASSTPQGSGETQYF
TRBD2	TRBV7-8	-	TRBJ2-1	TGTGCCAGCAGCCTCCTGGGAGGGCCCTACAATGAGCAGTTCTTC	CASSLLGGPYNEQFF
TRBD1	TRBV24-1	-	TRBJ2-7	TGTGCCACCAGTGATCCCAGGGACAGCTCCTACGAGCAGTACTTC	CATSDPRDSSYEQYF